A single sample gave rise to the 32 T cell receptor beta chains below, sequenced in a study of cytomegalovirus exposure and HLA in healthy donors. Vbeta (60) and Jbeta (13) primers were used in the PCR. TCRdb's copy holds only in-frame clones and misses some; the assay was immunoSEQ multiplex PCR. The sample includes 150,000 to 200,000 clones, about three quarters of them seen just once. The specimen sequenced was PBMCs. The source is a female donor in good health and CMV-seronegative.

V gene TRBV7-2 combines with J gene TRBJ2-3; 15 bases match TRBD2. The CDR3 length is 15 residues. Germline values: CDR1 SGHTA, CDR2 FQGNSA. Unmatched junction bases numbered 1, after V lost 5 bases and J lost 4 bases. CDR3 in DNA: TGTGCCAGCAGCGGGACTAGCGGGGGGCCAGATACGCAGTATTTT. Encoded protein: CASSGTSGGPDTQYF.

V and J are TRBV18 and TRBJ1-6; TRBD1 matches at 9 bases. V lost 3 bases, J lost 0 bases, and 3 bases stayed unmatched. There are 17 residues in the CDR3. Germline lookup yields CDR1 KGHSH and CDR2 LQKENI. The CDR3 DNA reads TGTGCCAGCTCACCCGGACAGGGGTTCTCCTATAATTCACCCCTCCACTTT. Translated: CASSPGQGFSYNSPLHF.

In DNA, the CDR3 is TGTGCCAGCAGCGTAGAGGCAGGAGGGTATGGCTACACCTTC. Translation gives CASSVEAGGYGYTF. This chain links TRBV9 with TRBJ1-2; D unclear. Per germline, CDR1 SGDLS and CDR2 YYNGEE. V was pared by 0 bases and J by 5 bases, with 11 bases between. The CDR3 runs 14 residues.

This clone has a handful of counts. V is TRBV5-1 and J is TRBJ2-5; D may be TRBD2 (6 bases). The ends were cut back, 1 base at V and 3 bases at J, with 16 bases in the middle. CDR1 and CDR2 (germline): SGHRS, YFSETQ. The length of the CDR3 is 16 residues. In DNA form, the CDR3 reads TGCGCCAGCAGCTTGATGCCAGGGACTTCAAAAGAGACCCAGTACTTC. Its protein product is CASSLMPGTSKETQYF. The full variable domain, rest sourced from reference TRBV5-1 and TRBJ2-5, is KAGVTQTPRYLIKTRGQQVTLSCSPISGHRSVSWYQQTPGQGLQFLFEYFSETQRNKGNFPGRFSGRQFSNSRSEMNVSTLELGDSALYLCASSLMPGTSKETQYFGPGTRLLVL.

This chain uses TRBV6-5 with TRBJ2-2, with 8 bases lining up with TRBD1. The CDR3 totals 16 residues. Losses at the gene ends were 4 bases for V and 5 bases for J; bases not matched to a gene: 9. Germline V lookup: CDR1 MNHEY, CDR2 SVGAGI. The CDR3 protein is CASSSPRTGPTGELFF. Here the CDR3 DNA reads TGTGCCAGCAGTTCCCCCCGGACAGGGCCAACCGGGGAGCTGTTTTTT.

The rearrangement uses TRBV5-1 and TRBJ2-1; D is uncertain. Trimming left V 4 bases short and J 9 bases short, with 17 bases between. CDR3 length: 14 amino acids. Germline V gene sequence: CDR1 SGHRS, CDR2 YFSETQ. CDR3 sequence (DNA): TGCGCCAGCAGCGTCCGGGTCAGTCAGAGTGAGCAGTTCTTC. Translating it yields CASSVRVSQSEQFF.

This clone was observed a handful of times. This sequence joins TRBV5-6 and TRBJ1-1; D is ambiguous. Trimming pared 4 bases from V and 0 bases from J, leaving 10 bases between. Germline V CDR1 and CDR2: SGHDT, YYEEEE. This CDR3 is built from 14 residues. CDR3 sequence: CASSPQFMNTEAFF. The CDR3 DNA sequence: TGTGCCAGCAGCCCACAATTTATGAACACTGAAGCTTTCTTT.

There are a few counts of this clone. CDR3 residues: CASRSGTLLSTDTQYF. DNA for the CDR3: TGTGCCAGCAGGAGCGGGACCCTCCTTAGCACAGATACGCAGTATTTT. The chain has TRBV7-3 and TRBJ2-3; 7 bases are shared with TRBD2. With 6 bases clipped from V and 0 bases from J, the junction kept 9 bases outside the gene matches. This CDR3 is 16 amino acids long. Germline V gene lookup returns CDR1 SGHTA and CDR2 FQGTGA.

V gene TRBV19 combines with J gene TRBJ2-3; 12 bases align to TRBD2. Germline lookup yields CDR1 LNHDA and CDR2 SQIVND (reference sequence). Trimming cost V 4 bases and J 7 bases; bases outside gene matches: 6. The CDR3 consists of 15 residues. The CDR3 DNA reads TGTGCCAGTAGTACTAGCGGGGGGGTTCAAAATACGCAGTATTTT. It is translated as CASSTSGGVQNTQYF.

This clone came up once. The rearrangement links TRBV19 to TRBJ1-5, with 8 bases matching TRBD1. Losses at the gene ends were 8 bases for V and 0 bases for J; bases not matched to a gene: 9. Per the germline V gene, CDR1 is LNHDA and CDR2 is SQIVND (reference sequence). The CDR3 is 16 residues long. The DNA of the CDR3 is TGTGCCAGTGGCCTCCAGGGGGCAAATAGCAATCAGCCCCAGCATTTT. It specifies CASGLQGANSNQPQHF.

This clone appeared a few times. CDR3 region: CASSPTGGPEAFF. The CDR3 region has the DNA TGTGCCAGCAGCCCGACAGGGGGGCCTGAAGCTTTCTTT. The V and J genes are TRBV13 and TRBJ1-1, with TRBD1 identical over 9 bases. CDR1 is PRHDT, CDR2 FYEKMQ, per germline (reference sequence). The CDR3 is 13 residues long. V gave up 5 bases and J gave up 6 bases; unmatched junction bases: 4.

This clone was observed a few times. The chain combines TRBV7-2 with TRBJ1-6; TRBD1 aligns across 7 bases. From germline, CDR1 is SGHTA and CDR2 FQGNSA. Trimming at V came to 1 base and at J to 13 bases, leaving 7 bases not matched to a gene. CDR3 length: 14 residues. The CDR3 DNA sequence: TGTGCCAGCAGCTTAGATTACAGGGGAGATCCCCTCCACTTT. As protein: CASSLDYRGDPLHF.

The V call is TRBV28, the J call TRBJ1-2; TRBD1 might be the D (5 bases). V lost 3 bases and J lost 6, with 11 bases in between. The germline CDR1 and CDR2 sequences are MDHEN and SYDVKM. This CDR3 region has 13 residues. CDR3 DNA sequence: TGTGCCAGCAGTTTGTCGGGGGGAAATGGCTACACCTTC. It specifies CASSLSGGNGYTF.

DNA for the CDR3: TGTGCCAGCGAGAGCTCTGGAAACACCATATATTTT. Translated, it gives CASESSGNTIYF. The J gene is TRBJ1-3, the V gene TRBV28; D gene uncertain. Per the germline V gene, CDR1 is MDHEN and CDR2 is SYDVKM. V was clipped by 8 bases and J by 0 bases, with 5 bases between them. The length of the CDR3 is 12 residues.

The V call is TRBV6-6, the J call TRBJ1-2; D gene ambiguous. This CDR3 is 14 amino acids long. Germline loops: CDR1 MNHNY, CDR2 SVGAGI (reference sequence). Trimming stripped 1 base from V and 0 bases from J, with 6 bases between. As DNA, the CDR3 is TGTGCCAGCAGTTACTTCCCTACTAACTATGGCTACACCTTC. Its translation: CASSYFPTNYGYTF.

The V gene is TRBV19, the J gene TRBJ1-3; D is undetermined. CDR1 and CDR2 from the germline V gene are LNHDA and SQIVND (reference sequence). Trimming cost V 5 bases and J 0 bases, with 11 bases left between them. The CDR3 totals 15 residues. The CDR3 DNA reads as TGTGCCAGTAGTCCTGACGGAGACTCTGGAAACACCATATATTTT. Translating gives CASSPDGDSGNTIYF.

This clone was detected a few times. This sequence joins TRBV7-3 and TRBJ1-2, with 7 bases that match TRBD1. CDR1 and CDR2 from the germline V gene are SGHTA and FQGTGA. V was pared by 5 bases and J by 2 bases, with 8 bases of the junction left unmatched. The CDR3 totals 15 residues. In DNA form, the CDR3 reads TGTGCCAGCAGCCCGGGGACAGCCCAAAACTATGGCTACACCTTC. It translates to CASSPGTAQNYGYTF.

The chain is built from TRBV6-6 and TRBJ1-1; tentatively, D is TRBD1 (5 bases). Trimming removed 3 bases from V and 2 bases from J, with 16 bases in between. The CDR3 has 16 residues. Germline loops: CDR1 MNHNY, CDR2 SVGAGI (reference sequence). This CDR3 is CASSYSQGGDNTEAFF. The CDR3 DNA sequence: TGTGCCAGCAGTTATAGCCAGGGAGGGGACAACACTGAAGCTTTCTTT.

This chain joins TRBV5-6 and TRBJ1-4, with 8 bases identical to TRBD1. J was trimmed by 4 bases and V by 2 bases; bases with no gene match: 7. Germline loops: CDR1 SGHDT, CDR2 YYEEEE. This CDR3 has 16 residues. Here the CDR3 reads CASSLLPGQDNEKLFF. DNA for the CDR3: TGTGCCAGCAGCTTACTACCGGGACAGGATAATGAAAAACTGTTTTTT.

CDR3 DNA sequence: TGTGCCAGCTCACGTTCTACCGGGACTAGCGGGGGAGGAGGTAATGAGCAGTTCTTC. Translated, it gives CASSRSTGTSGGGGNEQFF. The rearrangement uses TRBV18 and TRBJ2-1; 14 bases match TRBD2. Per the germline V gene, CDR1 is KGHSH and CDR2 is LQKENI. With V trimmed by 4 bases and J by 7 bases, 15 bases remained unmatched. CDR3 length: 19 residues.

The chain combines TRBV21-1 with TRBJ2-2; the D segment call TRBD1 is taken from the table without a DNA check. TRBV21-1 is deemed a pseudogene. This CDR3 is built from 17 residues. The CDR3 DNA sequence: TGTGCCAGCAGCAAAGTGGGGACAGGGATGAACACCGGGGAGCTGTTTTTT. It translates to CASSKVGTGMNTGELFF.

This clone was observed a few times. The V and J genes are TRBV6-6 and TRBJ2-7; TRBD2 is a possible D gene (5 bases). Trimming pared 0 bases from V and 3 bases from J, leaving 9 bases between. The CDR3 sequence is 14 residues long. Germline-derived CDR1 and CDR2 are MNHNY and SVGAGI (reference sequence). The CDR3 DNA reads TGTGCCAGCAGTTACTCGAGGACTGACTACGAGCAGTACTTC. Translating it yields CASSYSRTDYEQYF.

The V and J genes are TRBV6-4 and TRBJ1-4; tentatively, D is TRBD1 (6 bases). The CDR3 consists of 13 residues. Germline assignment: CDR1 MRHNA and CDR2 SNTAGT. V lost 2 bases to trimming and J lost 8 bases, with 9 bases between them. The CDR3 loop is CASSDQTGEKLFF. The CDR3 nucleotides read TGTGCCAGCAGTGACCAGACAGGAGAAAAACTGTTTTTT.

The chain recombines TRBV4-1 with TRBJ2-1; 11 bases fit TRBD2. Germline loops: CDR1 MGHRA, CDR2 YSYEKL. The CDR3 is 13 residues long. V lost 3 bases, J lost 13 bases, and 5 bases stayed unmatched. The CDR3 DNA reads TGCGCCAGCAGCCAGGTAACTAGCGGGAGTCAGTTCTTC. Its protein product is CASSQVTSGSQFF.

The genes are TRBV28 and TRBJ2-1; TRBD1 agrees at 10 bases. The CDR3 runs 15 residues. J was trimmed by 3 bases and V by 8 bases; bases with no gene match: 7. Per the germline V gene, CDR1 is MDHEN and CDR2 is SYDVKM. The CDR3 sequence is CASGRRTGGYNEQFF. The CDR3 DNA follows: TGTGCCAGCGGCAGACGGACAGGGGGCTACAATGAGCAGTTCTTC.

This clone has a single count. The chain links TRBV11-3 to TRBJ2-3; maybe TRBD2 (6 bases). The CDR3 is made up of 15 amino acids. Germline assignment: CDR1 SGHNT and CDR2 YENEEA. Trimming removed 5 bases from V and 3 bases from J, with 15 bases in between. CDR3 residues: CASSTDGGGTDTQYF. The DNA of the CDR3 is TGTGCCAGCAGCACAGACGGGGGAGGAACAGATACGCAGTATTTT.

The chain uses TRBV27 and TRBJ2-1; perhaps TRBD2 as D (6 bases). Between the trimmed V and J ends, which lost 4 bases and 0 bases, there was a span of 10 bases. The CDR3 runs to 15 residues. The V gene's germline CDR1 is MNHEY and CDR2 SMNVEV (reference sequence). As DNA, the CDR3 is TGTGCCAGCAGTTCCGCGGGAAGCTCCTACAATGAGCAGTTCTTC. Its protein is CASSSAGSSYNEQFF.

The gene calls are TRBV30 and TRBJ1-5; 10 positions match TRBD1. The CDR3 has 13 amino acids. Per the germline V gene, CDR1 is GTSNPN and CDR2 is SVGIG (reference sequence). The trim removed 4 bases at V and 6 bases at J, leaving 3 bases unmatched. CDR3 in amino acids: CAWTRDRGQPQHF. CDR3 coding DNA: TGTGCCTGGACCCGGGACAGGGGTCAGCCCCAGCATTTT. The whole variable domain, remainder taken from reference TRBV30 and TRBJ1-5, is SQTIHQWPATLVQPVGSPLSLECTVEGTSNPNLYWYRQAAGRGLQLLFYSVGIGQISSEVPQNLSASRPQDRQFILSSKKLLLSDSGFYLCAWTRDRGQPQHFGDGTRLSIL.

This chain links TRBV4-1 with TRBJ2-7; possible D gene TRBD1, 6 bases. This CDR3 region has 17 residues. Trimming took 0 bases from V and 2 from J, leaving 17 bases between them. The V gene's germline CDR1 is MGHRA and CDR2 YSYEKL. The CDR3 DNA reads TGCGCCAGCAGCCAAGAGGTAGAACAGGGTTGGACCTACGAGCAGTACTTC. This sequence encodes CASSQEVEQGWTYEQYF.

The chain links TRBV19 to TRBJ2-2; D ambiguous. This CDR3 spans 13 amino acids. Germline assignment: CDR1 LNHDA and CDR2 SQIVND (reference sequence). Trimming shortened V by 7 bases and J by 4 bases, and 10 bases separated the two germline ends. The CDR3, as DNA: TGTGCCAGTATGCGACTCACCACCGGGGAGCTGTTTTTT. Its translation: CASMRLTTGELFF. Combining the CDR3 with reference TRBV19 and TRBJ2-2 gives the whole variable domain DGGITQSPKYLFRKEGQNVTLSCEQNLNHDAMYWYRQDPGQGLRLIYYSQIVNDFQKGDIAEGYSVSREKKESFPLTVTSAQKNPTAFYLCASMRLTTGELFFGEGSRLTVL.

The CDR3 bases are TGTGCCAGCAGCCAACTAGCGGGAGTTTCGGGCACAGATACGCAGTATTTT. Protein: CASSQLAGVSGTDTQYF. The rearrangement links TRBV14 to TRBJ2-3, with 10 bases lining up with TRBD2. This CDR3 is built from 17 residues. V shed 2 bases, J shed 1 base, and the junction held 6 bases outside the gene matches. Germline V lookup: CDR1 SGHDN, CDR2 FVKESK.

This clone was detected only a few times. CDR3 nucleotides: TGTGCCAGCAGCACCTTCGACAGGGGCCAAGAGACCCAGTACTTC. This gives the protein CASSTFDRGQETQYF. The chain is built from TRBV5-6 and TRBJ2-5; 8 positions agree with TRBD1. V lost 4 bases, J lost 1 base, and 6 bases stayed unmatched. CDR1 and CDR2 from the germline V gene are SGHDT and YYEEEE. This CDR3 contains 15 residues. Full variable domain (outside the CDR3, taken from reference TRBV5-6 and TRBJ2-5): DAGVTQSPTHLIKTRGQQVTLRCSPKSGHDTVSWYQQALGQGPQFIFQYYEEEERQRGNFPDRFSGHQFPNYSSELNVNALLLGDSALYLCASSTFDRGQETQYFGPGTRLLVL.